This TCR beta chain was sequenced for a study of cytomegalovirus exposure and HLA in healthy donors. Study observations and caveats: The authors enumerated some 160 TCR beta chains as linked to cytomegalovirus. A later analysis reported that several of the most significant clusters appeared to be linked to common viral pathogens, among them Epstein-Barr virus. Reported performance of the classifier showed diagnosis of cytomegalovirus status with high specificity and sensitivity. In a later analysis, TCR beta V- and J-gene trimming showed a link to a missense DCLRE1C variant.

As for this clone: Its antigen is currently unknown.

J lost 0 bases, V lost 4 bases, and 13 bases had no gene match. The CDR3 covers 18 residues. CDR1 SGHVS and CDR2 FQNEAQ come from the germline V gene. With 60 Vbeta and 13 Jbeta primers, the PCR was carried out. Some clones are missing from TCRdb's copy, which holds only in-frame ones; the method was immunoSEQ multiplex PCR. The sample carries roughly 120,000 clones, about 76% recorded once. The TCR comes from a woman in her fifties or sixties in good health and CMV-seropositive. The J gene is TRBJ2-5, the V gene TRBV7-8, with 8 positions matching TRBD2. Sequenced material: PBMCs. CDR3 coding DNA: TGTGCCAGCAGCTCACCCGTGAAGAGCGGGGGATACCAAGAGACCCAGTACTTC. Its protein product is CASSSPVKSGGYQETQYF.